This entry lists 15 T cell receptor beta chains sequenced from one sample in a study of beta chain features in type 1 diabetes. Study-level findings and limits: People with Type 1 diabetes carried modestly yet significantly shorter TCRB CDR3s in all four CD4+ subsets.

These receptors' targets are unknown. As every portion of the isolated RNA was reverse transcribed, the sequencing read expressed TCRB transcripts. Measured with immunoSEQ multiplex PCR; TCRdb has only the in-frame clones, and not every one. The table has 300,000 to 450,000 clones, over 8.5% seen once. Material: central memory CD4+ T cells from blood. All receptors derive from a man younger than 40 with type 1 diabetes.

The CDR3 DNA is TGTGCCAGCAGCACACAGGGACGCACAGATACGCAGTATTTT. It encodes CASSTQGRTDTQYF. The chain links TRBV11-2 to TRBJ2-3, with D possibly being TRBD1 (6 bases). The V gene's germline CDR1 is SGHAT and CDR2 FQNNGV. The CDR3 has 14 amino acids. V lost 5 bases to trimming and J lost 1 base, with 10 bases between them.

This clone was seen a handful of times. For the CDR3, the DNA is TGCGCCAGCAGCTTGGAAGCGGTGGGAGGGCTCGATGAGCAGTTCTTC. This translates into CASSLEAVGGLDEQFF. The V and J genes are TRBV5-1 and TRBJ2-1; 7 bases are a match to TRBD2. The CDR3 covers 16 residues. V gave up 0 bases and J gave up 8 bases; unmatched junction bases: 11. Germline V gene lookup returns CDR1 SGHRS and CDR2 YFSETQ.

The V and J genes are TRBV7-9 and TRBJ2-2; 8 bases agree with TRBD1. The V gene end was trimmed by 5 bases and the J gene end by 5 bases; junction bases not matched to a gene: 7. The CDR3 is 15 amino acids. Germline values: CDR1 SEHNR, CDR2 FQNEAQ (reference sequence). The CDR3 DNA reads TGTGCCAGCAGCCAACGGACAGGGCGGACCGGGGAGCTGTTTTTT. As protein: CASSQRTGRTGELFF.

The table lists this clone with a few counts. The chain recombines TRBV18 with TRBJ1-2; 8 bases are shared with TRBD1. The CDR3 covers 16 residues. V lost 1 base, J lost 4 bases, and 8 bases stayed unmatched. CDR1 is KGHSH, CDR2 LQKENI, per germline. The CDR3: CASSPREQGGTYGYTF. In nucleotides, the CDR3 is TGTGCCAGCTCACCACGTGAACAGGGGGGAACCTATGGCTACACCTTC.

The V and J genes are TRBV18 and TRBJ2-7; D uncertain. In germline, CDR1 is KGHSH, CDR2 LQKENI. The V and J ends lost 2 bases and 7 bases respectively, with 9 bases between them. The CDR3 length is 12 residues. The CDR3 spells CASSPGRQEQYF. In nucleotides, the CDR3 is TGTGCCAGCTCACCAGGCCGCCAGGAGCAGTACTTC.

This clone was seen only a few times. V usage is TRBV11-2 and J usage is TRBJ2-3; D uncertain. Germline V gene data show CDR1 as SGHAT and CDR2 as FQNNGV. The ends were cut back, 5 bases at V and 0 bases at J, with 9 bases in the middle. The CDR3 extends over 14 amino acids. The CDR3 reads CASSLLSSTDTQYF. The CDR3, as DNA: TGTGCCAGCAGCCTGCTGTCTAGCACAGATACGCAGTATTTT.

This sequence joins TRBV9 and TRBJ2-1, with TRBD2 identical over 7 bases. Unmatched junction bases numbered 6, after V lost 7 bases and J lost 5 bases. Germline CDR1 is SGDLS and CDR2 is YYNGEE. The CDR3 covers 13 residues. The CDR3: CASAGGWNNEQFF. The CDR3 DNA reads TGTGCCAGCGCCGGGGGGTGGAACAATGAGCAGTTCTTC.

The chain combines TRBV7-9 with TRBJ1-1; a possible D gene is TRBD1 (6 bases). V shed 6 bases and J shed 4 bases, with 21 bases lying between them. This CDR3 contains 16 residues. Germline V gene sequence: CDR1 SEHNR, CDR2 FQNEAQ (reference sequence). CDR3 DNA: TGTGCCAGCAGTCCCAACGTCGGGGGCGTTAGCACTGAAGCTTTCTTT. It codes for CASSPNVGGVSTEAFF.

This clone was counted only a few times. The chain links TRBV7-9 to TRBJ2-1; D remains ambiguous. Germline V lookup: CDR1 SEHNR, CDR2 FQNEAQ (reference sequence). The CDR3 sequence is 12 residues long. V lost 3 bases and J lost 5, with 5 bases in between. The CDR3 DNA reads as TGTGCCAGCAGCTTGGTCGACAATGAGCAGTTCTTC. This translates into CASSLVDNEQFF.

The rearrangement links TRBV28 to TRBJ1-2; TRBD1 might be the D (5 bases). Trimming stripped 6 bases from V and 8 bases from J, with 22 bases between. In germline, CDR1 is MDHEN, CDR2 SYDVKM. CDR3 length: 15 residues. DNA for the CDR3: TGTGCCAGCAGCATTTCTCATGAAGGGGAATGGGGCTACACCTTC. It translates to CASSISHEGEWGYTF.

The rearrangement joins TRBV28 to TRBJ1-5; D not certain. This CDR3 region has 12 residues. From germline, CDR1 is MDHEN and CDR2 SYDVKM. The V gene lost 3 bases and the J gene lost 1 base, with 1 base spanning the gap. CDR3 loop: CASSFSNQPQHF. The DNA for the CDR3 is TGTGCCAGCAGTTTCAGCAATCAGCCCCAGCATTTT.

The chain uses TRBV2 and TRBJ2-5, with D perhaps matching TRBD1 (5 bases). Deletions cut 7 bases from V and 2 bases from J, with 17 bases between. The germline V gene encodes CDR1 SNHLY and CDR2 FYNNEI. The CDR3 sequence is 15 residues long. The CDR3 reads CASNGAPGPQETQYF. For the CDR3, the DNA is TGTGCCAGCAATGGGGCCCCAGGACCACAAGAGACCCAGTACTTC.

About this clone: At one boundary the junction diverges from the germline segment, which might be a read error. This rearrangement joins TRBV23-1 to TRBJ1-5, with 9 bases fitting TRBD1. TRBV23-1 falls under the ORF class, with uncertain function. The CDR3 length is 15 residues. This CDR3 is CASSQETGGAQPQHF. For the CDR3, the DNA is TGTGCCAGCAGTCAAGAGACAGGGGGGGCTCAGCCCCAGCATTTT.

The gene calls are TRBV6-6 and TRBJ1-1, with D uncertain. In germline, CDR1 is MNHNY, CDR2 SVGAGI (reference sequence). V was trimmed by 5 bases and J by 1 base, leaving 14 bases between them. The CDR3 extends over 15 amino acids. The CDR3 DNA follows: TGTGCCAGCAGTGCACTGGGAGGAGGGAACACTGAAGCTTTCTTT. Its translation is CASSALGGGNTEAFF.

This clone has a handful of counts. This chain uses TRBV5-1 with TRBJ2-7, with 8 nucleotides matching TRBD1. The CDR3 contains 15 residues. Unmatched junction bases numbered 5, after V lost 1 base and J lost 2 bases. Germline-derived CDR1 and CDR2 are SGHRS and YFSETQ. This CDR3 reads CASSLTSQGAYEQYF. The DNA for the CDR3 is TGCGCCAGCAGCTTGACCTCACAGGGGGCCTACGAGCAGTACTTC.